The next 23 T cell receptor beta chains were all read from a single sample in a study of radiation and T cells in renal cell carcinoma. Time point denoted: blood 2 weeks post-SBRT. Treatment given: 15 Gy SBRT to primary tumor, nephrectomy 4 weeks later. Repertoires were generated with immunoSEQ multiplex PCR, while TCRdb's copy carries only in-frame clones and drops some. The top ten hold under 15% of the sample, which has about 150,000 clones, about 87% seen once. The source material was blood, sampled from a patient whose treatment included radiotherapy and nephrectomy. Receptor source: a woman between 45 and 65 years old with renal cell carcinoma.

The chain combines TRBV5-1 with TRBJ2-3; D may be TRBD2 (6 bases). Germline CDR1 and CDR2: SGHRS and YFSETQ. The V gene lost 2 bases and the J gene lost 2 bases, with 12 bases spanning the gap. The CDR3 covers 15 residues. The CDR3 region has the DNA TGCGCCAGCAGCTTAGGGGACTTCGCCACAGATACGCAGTATTTT. Its protein is CASSLGDFATDTQYF.

The gene calls are TRBV9 and TRBJ1-2; TRBD1 matches 7 bases. Germline V CDR1 and CDR2: SGDLS, YYNGEE. The V gene end was trimmed by 4 bases and the J gene end by 0 bases; junction bases not matched to a gene: 21. The CDR3 contains 20 residues. The CDR3, as DNA: TGTGCCAGCAGCCCGCACAACCCCACCCGGGACAGACGCTCTAACTATGGCTACACCTTC. The encoded protein is CASSPHNPTRDRRSNYGYTF.

The sample holds one count of this clone. The J gene is TRBJ2-7, the V gene TRBV30; perhaps TRBD2 as D (6 bases). From germline, CDR1 is GTSNPN and CDR2 SVGIG (reference sequence). With 3 bases removed from V and 6 bases from J, the gap between germline ends came to 15 bases. The CDR3 is 13 residues long. CDR3 nucleotides: TGTGCCTGGAGCGACGGAGGGGTGGGCGAGCAGTACTTC. Its translation is CAWSDGGVGEQYF.

The chain couples TRBV4-1 to TRBJ1-1; the match to TRBD1 covers 7 bases. The V gene's germline CDR1 is MGHRA and CDR2 YSYEKL. The ends lost 4 bases at V and 2 bases at J; junction bases unmatched: 4. The CDR3 length is 14 residues. CDR3: CASSRGTANTEAFF. The CDR3 region has the DNA TGCGCCAGCAGCCGAGGGACAGCTAACACTGAAGCTTTCTTT.

This rearrangement joins TRBV30 to TRBJ2-2; D gene unclear. V shed 2 bases and J shed 8 bases, with 6 bases lying between them. This CDR3 is built from 11 residues. Germline lookup yields CDR1 GTSNPN and CDR2 SVGIG (reference sequence). CDR3 amino acids: CAWSRVGELFF. DNA of the CDR3: TGTGCCTGGAGTCGGGTAGGGGAGCTGTTTTTT.

This rearrangement joins TRBV25-1 to TRBJ1-2; maybe TRBD1 (5 bases). The V gene lost 6 bases and the J gene lost 11 bases, with 13 bases spanning the gap. Germline loops: CDR1 MGHDK, CDR2 SYGVNS. This CDR3 contains 11 residues. CDR3 DNA sequence: TGTGCCAGCAGCAAATTGGGGGTTTACACCTTC. Its protein is CASSKLGVYTF.

The DNA for the CDR3 is TGTGCCAGTAGCCCTTCTGAGGGGATCCGCCTCGAGCAGTACTTC. Its translation is CASSPSEGIRLEQYF. V and J are TRBV19 and TRBJ2-7; D tentatively fits TRBD1 or TRBD2 (5 bases each). Trimming stripped 6 bases from V and 6 bases from J, with 21 bases between. CDR1 is LNHDA and CDR2 is SQIVND in the germline V gene (reference sequence). The CDR3 runs to 15 residues.

In this sample, this clone turned up once. The rearrangement links TRBV7-9 to TRBJ1-2, with TRBD1 as a possible D gene (5 bases). Trimming left V 2 bases short and J 8 bases short, with 15 bases between. This CDR3 has 14 residues. CDR1 and CDR2 from the germline V gene are SEHNR and FQNEAQ (reference sequence). CDR3 amino acids: CASSLPNPKGGYTF. Here the CDR3 DNA reads TGTGCCAGCAGCTTACCGAACCCAAAGGGGGGCTACACCTTC.

V is TRBV7-8 and J is TRBJ1-3; D is possibly TRBD1 (6 bases). The CDR3 length is 15 residues. CDR1 SGHVS and CDR2 FQNEAQ come from the germline V gene. Trimming took 2 bases from V and 2 from J, leaving 10 bases between them. The CDR3 sequence is CASSLSPGAGNTIYF. The CDR3 DNA follows: TGTGCCAGCAGCTTATCACCAGGGGCTGGAAACACCATATATTTT.

The CDR3 bases are TGCGCCAGCAGCCGGCAGGGGAAATTCGGCTACGAGCAGTACTTC. This gives the protein CASSRQGKFGYEQYF. The chain uses TRBV5-1 and TRBJ2-7, with D possibly TRBD1 on 6 matching bases. The CDR3 is 15 residues long. V lost 4 bases and J 3 bases, leaving 17 bases between the germline ends. CDR1 and CDR2 from the germline V gene are SGHRS and YFSETQ.

The table lists this clone with a few counts. The rearrangement links TRBV19 to TRBJ1-5; D is undetermined. Germline assignment: CDR1 LNHDA and CDR2 SQIVND (reference sequence). Trimming removed 5 bases from V and 4 bases from J, with 12 bases in between. The CDR3 has 14 residues. CDR3 sequence reads: CASSAAWGNQPQHF. The DNA for the CDR3 is TGTGCCAGTAGTGCAGCATGGGGAAATCAGCCCCAGCATTTT.

The chain is built from TRBV7-2 and TRBJ2-3, with no clear D. V was pared by 5 bases and J by 0 bases, with 9 bases between. CDR3 size: 14 residues. In germline, CDR1 is SGHTA, CDR2 FQGNSA. The DNA of the CDR3 is TGTGCCAGCAGCGTGACGACTAGCACAGATACGCAGTATTTT. Its translation is CASSVTTSTDTQYF.

This chain connects TRBV7-2 to TRBJ2-6, with D hard to call. V shed 5 bases and J shed 0 bases, with 8 bases lying between them. CDR3 size: 15 residues. Germline CDR1 is SGHTA and CDR2 is FQGNSA. The CDR3 here is CASSPRNSGANVLTF. The CDR3 bases are TGTGCCAGCAGCCCCCGTAACTCTGGGGCCAACGTCCTGACTTTC.

Turning to this clone: At one boundary the junction diverges from the germline segment, which might be a read error. This chain connects TRBV6-5 to TRBJ2-7, with a weak D call TRBD1 (6 bases). CDR3 length: 12 amino acids. The germline V gene encodes CDR1 MNHEY and CDR2 SVGAGI. The CDR3 DNA sequence: TGTGCCAGCAGTGTCCTTGGGGGCGGTTGGGACTTC. Encoded protein: CASSVLGGGWDF.

This clone appeared a few times. J is TRBJ1-5 and V is TRBV7-9; D gene ambiguous. The V gene's germline CDR1 is SEHNR and CDR2 FQNEAQ (reference sequence). The CDR3 is made up of 15 amino acids. V lost 0 bases, J lost 1 base, and 7 bases lay in between. CDR3 region: CASSLAAGSNQPQHF. The CDR3 region has the DNA TGTGCCAGCAGCTTAGCCGCAGGAAGCAATCAGCCCCAGCATTTT. Together with reference TRBV7-9 and TRBJ1-5, the CDR3 gives the full variable domain: DTGVSQNPRHKITKRGQNVTFRCDPISEHNRLYWYRQTLGQGPEFLTYFQNEAQLEKSRLLSDRFSAERPKGSFSTLEIQRTEQGDSAMYLCASSLAAGSNQPQHFGDGTRLSIL.

The chain joins TRBV19 to TRBJ2-1; 14 bases agree with TRBD2. CDR3 size: 15 residues. Trimming took 3 bases from V and 10 from J; bases not matched to a gene: 5. Germline CDR1 is LNHDA and CDR2 is SQIVND (reference sequence). CDR3 DNA sequence: TGTGCCAGTAGTATGGGACTAGCGGGGGTGGGAGAGCAGTTCTTC. Its translation is CASSMGLAGVGEQFF.

This chain links TRBV2 with TRBJ1-5, with 9 nucleotides matching TRBD1. The length of the CDR3 is 16 residues. V dropped 6 bases and J dropped 0; count of bases not matched to a gene: 6. Germline-derived CDR1 and CDR2 are SNHLY and FYNNEI. The chain's CDR3 is CASRVQGASSNQPQHF. The CDR3, as DNA: TGTGCCAGCAGGGTACAGGGGGCTAGTAGCAATCAGCCCCAGCATTTT.

The gene calls are TRBV5-1 and TRBJ2-5; D possibly matches TRBD1 or TRBD2 (5 bases each). CDR1 and CDR2 (germline): SGHRS, YFSETQ. The CDR3 has 14 amino acids. V lost 3 bases, J lost 5 bases, and 14 bases lay in between. The CDR3 DNA reads as TGCGCCAGCAGCTGGGACGGTTTGATGGAGACCCAGTACTTC. It codes for CASSWDGLMETQYF. Looking up the rest from reference TRBV5-1 and TRBJ2-5 gives the full variable domain: KAGVTQTPRYLIKTRGQQVTLSCSPISGHRSVSWYQQTPGQGLQFLFEYFSETQRNKGNFPGRFSGRQFSNSRSEMNVSTLELGDSALYLCASSWDGLMETQYFGPGTRLLVL.

The gene calls are TRBV7-2 and TRBJ2-3, with 9 bases matching TRBD1. V lost 2 bases to trimming and J lost 6 bases; unmatched junction nucleotides: 6. CDR1 is SGHTA, CDR2 FQGNSA, per germline. CDR3 size: 15 residues. CDR3 sequence reads: CASSLSGQGGDTQYF. CDR3 in DNA: TGTGCCAGCAGCTTATCGGGACAGGGCGGGGATACGCAGTATTTT.

This chain joins TRBV6-1 and TRBJ2-5, with unresolved D. The V gene lost 7 bases and the J gene lost 5 bases, with 8 bases spanning the gap. This CDR3 has 11 residues. Germline CDR1 is MNHNS and CDR2 is SASEGT. This CDR3 reads CASTAVETQYF. The CDR3 DNA reads as TGTGCCAGCACAGCCGTGGAGACCCAGTACTTC.

This chain connects TRBV14 to TRBJ1-2; the match to TRBD1 covers 8 bases. The CDR3 has 15 amino acids. Unmatched junction bases numbered 8, after V lost 0 bases and J lost 8 bases. The germline CDR1 and CDR2 sequences are SGHDN and FVKESK. The CDR3 spells CASSQESSGTGGYTF. The CDR3 nucleotides read TGTGCCAGCAGCCAAGAGTCGTCTGGGACAGGCGGCTACACCTTC.

The chain has TRBV7-2 and TRBJ2-7; tentatively, D is TRBD2 (7 bases). The V and J ends lost 5 bases and 3 bases respectively, with 14 bases between them. Germline-derived CDR1 and CDR2 are SGHTA and FQGNSA. This CDR3 has 14 residues. CDR3 protein: CASSLPGGLYEQYF. In DNA form, the CDR3 reads TGTGCCAGCAGCCTCCCCGGGGGGCTCTACGAGCAGTACTTC.

The rearrangement links TRBV5-1 to TRBJ2-7, with 9 bases aligning to TRBD1. V was clipped by 4 bases and J by 0 bases; unmatched bases: 5. The V gene's germline CDR1 is SGHRS and CDR2 YFSETQ. The CDR3 extends over 15 amino acids. The CDR3 DNA reads as TGCGCCAGCAGCGTCACAGGGGGCGCCTCCTACGAGCAGTACTTC. It is translated as CASSVTGGASYEQYF.